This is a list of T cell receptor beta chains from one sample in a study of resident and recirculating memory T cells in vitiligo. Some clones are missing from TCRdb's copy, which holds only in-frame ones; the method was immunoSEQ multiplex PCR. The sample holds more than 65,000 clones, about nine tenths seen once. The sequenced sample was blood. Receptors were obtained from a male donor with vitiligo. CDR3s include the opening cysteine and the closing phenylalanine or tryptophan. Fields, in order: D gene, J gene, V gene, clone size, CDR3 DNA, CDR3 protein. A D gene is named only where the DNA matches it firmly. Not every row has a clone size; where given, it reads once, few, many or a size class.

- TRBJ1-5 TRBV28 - TGTGCCAGCACAGGGGGCAATCAGCCCCAGCATTTT CASTGGNQPQHF
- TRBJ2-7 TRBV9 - TGTGCCAGCAGCGTGGGGGGAGGAAATGAGCGGCAGTACTTC CASSVGGGNERQYF
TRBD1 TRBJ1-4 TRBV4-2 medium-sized TGTGCCAGCAGCCAAGACCCCGGGACAGGGGTGGAAAAACTGTTTTTT CASSQDPGTGVEKLFF
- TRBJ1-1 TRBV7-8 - TGTGCCAGCAGCTCCCGGGAGAGTGGATCGGCTTTCTTT CASSSRESGSAFF
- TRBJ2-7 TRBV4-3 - TGCGCCAGCAGCCAAGGGGTCCAGGGCTACGAGCAGTACTTC CASSQGVQGYEQYF
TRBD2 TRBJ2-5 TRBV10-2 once TGCGCCAGCATCTCTAGCGGGGGGCGAGAGACCCAGTACTTC CASISSGGRETQYF
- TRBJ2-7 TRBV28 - TGTGCCAGCAGTGGGCGGGACCGAATGACCTACGAGCAGTACTTC CASSGRDRMTYEQYF
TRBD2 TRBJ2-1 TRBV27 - TGTGCCAGCAGTTTATTCCGATCTAGCGGGCGTCCCCTTAGCTCCTACAATGAGCAGTTCTTC CASSLFRSSGRPLSSYNEQFF
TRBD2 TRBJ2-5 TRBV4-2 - TGTGCCAGCAGCCAAGAGGGTAGCGGGGGGGCGGAGACCCAGTACTTC CASSQEGSGGAETQYF
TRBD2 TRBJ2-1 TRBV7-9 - TGTGCCAGCAGCTCCTTCCAGCGGGGGGAGTACAATGAGCAGTTCTTC CASSSFQRGEYNEQFF
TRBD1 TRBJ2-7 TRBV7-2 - TGTGCCAGCAGCTTAAAGTCAACGGGACAGATACCCTACGAGCAGTACTTC CASSLKSTGQIPYEQYF
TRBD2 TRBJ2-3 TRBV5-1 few TGCGCCAGCAGCTTCGGGGGCAGCGGGGGCCACACAGATACGCAGTATTTT CASSFGGSGGHTDTQYF
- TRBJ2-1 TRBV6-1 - TGTGCCAGCAGTGAACCCAGGGTAGGGGGCAATGAGCAGTTCTTC CASSEPRVGGNEQFF
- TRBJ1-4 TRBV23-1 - TGCGCCAGCGCCCGGGGGGGACGGCATAATGAAAAACTGTTTTTT CASARGGRHNEKLFF
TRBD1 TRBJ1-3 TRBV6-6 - TGTGCCAGCCGCACAGGGGACGTCGGCTCTGGAAACACCATATATTTT CASRTGDVGSGNTIYF
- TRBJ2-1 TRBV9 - TGTGCCAGCACCTTAACGTCAGGGGATGAGCAGTTCTTC CASTLTSGDEQFF
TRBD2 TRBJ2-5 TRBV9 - TGTGCCAGCAGCGTAGCGGCTAGCGGGGACTGGGAGACCCAGTACTTC CASSVAASGDWETQYF
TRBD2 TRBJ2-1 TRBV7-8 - TGTGCCAGCAGCGCAAGACCGGGACTAGCGGGGGCCCCCCCTTCCTACAATGAGCAGTTCTTC CASSARPGLAGAPPSYNEQFF
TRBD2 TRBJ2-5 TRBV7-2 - TGTGCCAGCAGCTACGGGCTAGCGGGGACAGAGACCCAGTACTTC CASSYGLAGTETQYF
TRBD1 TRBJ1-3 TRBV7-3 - TGTGCCAGCAGCCGGGACAGTGCTTCTGGAAACACCATATATTTT CASSRDSASGNTIYF
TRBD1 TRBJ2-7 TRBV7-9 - TGTGCCAGCAGCCCAAGGACAGGGGGATCCTACGAGCAGTACTTC CASSPRTGGSYEQYF
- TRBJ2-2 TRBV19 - TGTGCCAGTAGTGCACAGGGACCCGGGGAGCTGTTTTTT CASSAQGPGELFF
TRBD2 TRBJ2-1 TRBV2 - TGTGCCAGCAGTGAGTCTACTAGCGGGGGGGCGGCCTACAATGAGCAGTTCTTC CASSESTSGGAAYNEQFF
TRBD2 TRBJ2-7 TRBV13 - TGTGCCAGCAGCTTGCGGGGGGCAGGGTCCTACGAGCAGTACTTC CASSLRGAGSYEQYF
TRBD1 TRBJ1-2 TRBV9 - TGTGCCAGCAGCCTACATGGACAGGATAACTATGGCTACACCTTC CASSLHGQDNYGYTF
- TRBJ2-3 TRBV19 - TGTGCCAGTAGTATAAGCGGAACCATCACAGATACGCAGTATTTT CASSISGTITDTQYF
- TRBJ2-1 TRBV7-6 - TGTGCCAGCAGCCGCATGCCAGGCTCCTACAATGAGCAGTTCTTC CASSRMPGSYNEQFF
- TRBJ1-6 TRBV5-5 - TGTGCCAGCAGCTTGGTACCGGGGAAGAATAATTCACCCCTCCACTTT CASSLVPGKNNSPLHF
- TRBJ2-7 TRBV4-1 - TGCGCCAGCAGCCAAGATGGGGCCTCCTACGAGCAGTACTTC CASSQDGASYEQYF
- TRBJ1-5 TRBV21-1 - TGTGCCAGCAGCAAAGGGAAGACAGGGGTGAATCAGCCCCAGCATTTT CASSKGKTGVNQPQHF
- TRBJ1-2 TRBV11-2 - TGTGCCAGCAGCCCCCAAGCGATCGGGGGACTCCCCAGTAGAGGCTACACCTTC CASSPQAIGGLPSRGYTF
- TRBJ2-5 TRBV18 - TGTGCCAGCTCACCAAATGAGGAGACCCAGTACTTC CASSPNEETQYF
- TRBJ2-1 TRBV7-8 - TGTGCCAGCAGCTTAGTTCGGGGGAAAAACAATGAGCAGTTCTTC CASSLVRGKNNEQFF
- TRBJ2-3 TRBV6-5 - TGTGCCAGCAGTTACTCACCCGGGGTTGATACGCAGTATTTT CASSYSPGVDTQYF
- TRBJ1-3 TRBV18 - TGTGCCAGCTCACTACTACCGTCCGACGGCTTCTCTGGAAACACCATATATTTT CASSLLPSDGFSGNTIYF
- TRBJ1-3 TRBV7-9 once TGTGCCAGCAGCTTATGGGGCGGACAGAGCTCTGGAAACACCATATATTTT CASSLWGGQSSGNTIYF
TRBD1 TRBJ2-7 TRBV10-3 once TGTGCCATCAGGGAGGTCTTGACAGGGGGTTACGAGCAGTACTTC CAIREVLTGGYEQYF
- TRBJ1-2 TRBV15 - TGTGCCACCAGCAGAGAGCGGGGGACGGTACAGGGCTACACCTTC CATSRERGTVQGYTF
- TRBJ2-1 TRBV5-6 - TGTGCCAGCTCTTACAGGTTTGTGGAGCAGTTCTTC CASSYRFVEQFF
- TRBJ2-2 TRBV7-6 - TGTGCCAGCAGCTTAGTCGGGAACACCGGGGAGCTGTTTTTT CASSLVGNTGELFF
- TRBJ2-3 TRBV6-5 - TGTGCCAGCAGCCCCTTGTTGGCTCTAGCGCAGTATTTT CASSPLLALAQYF
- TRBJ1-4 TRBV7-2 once TGTGCCAGCAGCTCAGGGGTGGATGAAAAACTGTTTTTT CASSSGVDEKLFF
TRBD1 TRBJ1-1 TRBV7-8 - TGTGCCAGCAGCTCAACTACCGACAGGGGGCTGTGGGACACTGAAGCTTTCTTT CASSSTTDRGLWDTEAFF
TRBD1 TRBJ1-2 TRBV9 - TGTGCCAGCAGCGGGGGACAGAGCTACTATGGCTACACCTTC CASSGGQSYYGYTF
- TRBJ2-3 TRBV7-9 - TGTGCCAGCAGCTTAGATGGGGGGACCACAGATACGCAGTATTTT CASSLDGGTTDTQYF
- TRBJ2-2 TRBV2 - TGTGCCAGCAGTGAAGACGGGGGGCGGACCGGGGAGCTGTTTTTT CASSEDGGRTGELFF
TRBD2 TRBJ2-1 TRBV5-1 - TGCGCCAGCAGCTTGGGCTGGGGCGGGGGGGCTTACAATGAGCAGTTCTTC CASSLGWGGGAYNEQFF
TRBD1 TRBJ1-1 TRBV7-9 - TGTGCCAGCAGCTTAGTGTTGGGACAGAACCCTGAAGCTTTCTTT CASSLVLGQNPEAFF
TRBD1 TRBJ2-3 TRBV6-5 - TGTGCCAGCAGGTGGACAGGGGTACTGTCAGATACGCAGTATTTT CASRWTGVLSDTQYF
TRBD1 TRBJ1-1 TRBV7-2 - TGTGCCAGCACCCCACAGGGGCAAAGGGACACTGAAGCTTTCTTT CASTPQGQRDTEAFF
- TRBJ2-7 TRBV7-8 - TGTGCCAGCAGCAGTCAGGGGGGAACCTACGAGCAGTACTTC CASSSQGGTYEQYF
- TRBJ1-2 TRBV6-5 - TGTGCCAGCAGTTACGAGAGAGGCTATGGCTACACCTTC CASSYERGYGYTF
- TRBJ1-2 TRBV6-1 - TGTGCCAGCAGTGAACAAGCTTCTTACTATGGCTACACCTTC CASSEQASYYGYTF
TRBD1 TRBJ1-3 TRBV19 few TGTGCCAGTAGTAAAGACAGGGCCTTCTCTGGAAACACCATATATTTT CASSKDRAFSGNTIYF
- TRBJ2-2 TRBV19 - TGTGCCAGTTCGCGGCAGAAGGGGACCGGGGAGCTGTTTTTT CASSRQKGTGELFF
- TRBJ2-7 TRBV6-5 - TGTGCCAGCAGTTGGGGGGAGCTACACTACGAGCAGTACTTC CASSWGELHYEQYF
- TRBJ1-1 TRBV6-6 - TGTGCCAGCAGTTATGGGGTAGCGGAGCACACTGAAGCTTTCTTT CASSYGVAEHTEAFF
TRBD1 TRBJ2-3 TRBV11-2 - TGTGCCAGCAGCTCGCGGACAGGGGTAGAAGATACGCAGTATTTT CASSSRTGVEDTQYF
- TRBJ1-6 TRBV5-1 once TGCGCCAGCAGCTCGGGCGGGTTAGATTCACCCCTCCACTTT CASSSGGLDSPLHF